This record covers a single T cell receptor beta chain. Original analysis: The authors estimated nucleated cell counts from reference gene primer amplification. Method: immunoSEQ multiplex PCR; TCRdb's copy keeps in-frame clones and lacks some. Clone size and the V and J calls come from that table; the DNA yielded D and trimming. The sample carries approximately 60,000 clones, 84% recorded once. This CDR3 has 13 residues. The germline CDR1 and CDR2 sequences are SGHAT and FQDESV (reference sequence). V was shortened by 5 bases and J by 8 bases, with 12 bases between the two germline ends. These data belong to a study of blood T cell repertoires in COVID-19. Study as a whole: Acute and convalescent COVID-19 samples came from the United States, Italy and Spain.

The TCR comes from a man in his 70s with active COVID-19. The sequenced sample consisted of peripheral blood. The rearrangement uses TRBV11-1 and TRBJ2-2, with D possibly TRBD1 on 5 matching bases. The CDR3 DNA follows: TGTGCCAGCAGCCGCAGGGTCGAGGGGGAGCTGTTTTTT. Translated, it gives CASSRRVEGELFF.